The 25 T cell receptor beta chains listed next were all sequenced from one sample in a study of neoadjuvant anti-PD-1 for oral cavity cancer (dated by TCRdb to 2020 to 2023). The time point label, read with the paper, signifies: before neoadjuvant nivolumab. Library method: the immunoSEQ multiplex PCR assay. TCRdb took this table from immuneACCESS and kept in-frame rearrangements with V and J called. Such tables lack part of the clones; where checked against another copy, unresolved V genes explain under half of the gap, and the rest is unexplained. The sample table holds some 15,000 clones, of which roughly 71% were seen once. The ten biggest clones cover under 3% of the sample. The material was PBMCs, obtained before nivolumab (anti-PD-1) treatment. These TCRs come from a person aged 40 to 85 with oral cavity squamous cell carcinoma.

The chain carries TRBV5-1 and TRBJ1-4; the D gene is possibly TRBD1 (6 bases). Germline lookup yields CDR1 SGHRS and CDR2 YFSETQ. V was pared by 4 bases and J by 8 bases, with 21 bases between. This CDR3 is 16 amino acids long. The CDR3 loop is CASSQFFSRGGEKLFF. The DNA for the CDR3 is TGCGCCAGCAGCCAGTTCTTTTCGAGAGGGGGGGAAAAACTGTTTTTT.

DNA for the CDR3: TGTGCCAGCAGCGGACAGGGAGAGAACACTGAAGCTTTCTTT. Its protein product is CASSGQGENTEAFF. The V gene is TRBV6-6, the J gene TRBJ1-1; 8 nucleotides agree with TRBD1. Looked up from germline, CDR1 is MNHNY and CDR2 is SVGAGI (reference sequence). The CDR3 extends over 14 amino acids. The junction had 4 bases not matched to a gene; V was cut back by 6 bases and J by 1 base.

This chain uses TRBV6-1 with TRBJ2-7, with 7 bases lining up with TRBD1. V lost 7 bases to trimming and J lost 2 bases; unmatched junction nucleotides: 8. This CDR3 comprises 14 residues. The germline CDR1 and CDR2 sequences are MNHNS and SASEGT. The CDR3 region has the DNA TGTGCCAGCACCCTTTCGACAGGGACCTACGAGCAGTACTTC. Its protein is CASTLSTGTYEQYF.

This chain joins TRBV7-9 and TRBJ2-7; possibly TRBD1 for D (6 bases). This CDR3 comprises 14 residues. Trimming pared 5 bases from V and 4 bases from J, leaving 15 bases between. Germline lookup yields CDR1 SEHNR and CDR2 FQNEAQ (reference sequence). CDR3 sequence reads: CASSPRDKTYEQYF. CDR3 bases: TGTGCCAGCAGCCCCCGGGACAAGACATACGAGCAGTACTTC.

The rearrangement joins TRBV2 to TRBJ2-7, with TRBD1 as a possible D gene (7 bases). V was trimmed by 6 bases and J by 0 bases, leaving 15 bases between them. The CDR3 is 15 residues long. Germline CDR1 SNHLY, CDR2 FYNNEI. The CDR3 nucleotides read TGTGCCAGCAGATCAGGGGGGTCCGTCTCCTACGAGCAGTACTTC. Its protein product is CASRSGGSVSYEQYF.

The chain uses TRBV28 and TRBJ2-3; D perhaps matches TRBD2 (5 bases). V was shortened by 2 bases and J by 6 bases, with 12 bases between the two germline ends. The CDR3 runs 14 residues. Germline CDR1 MDHEN, CDR2 SYDVKM. This CDR3 is CASSLEWLADTQYF. CDR3 DNA sequence: TGTGCCAGCAGTTTAGAGTGGCTAGCTGATACGCAGTATTTT. Full variable domain (missing parts from reference TRBV28 and TRBJ2-3): DVKVTQSSRYLVKRTGEKVFLECVQDMDHENMFWYRQDPGLGLRLIYFSYDVKMKEKGDIPEGYSVSREKKERFSLILESASTNQTSMYLCASSLEWLADTQYFGPGTRLTVL.

V is TRBV7-2 and J is TRBJ2-6, with a possible D match to TRBD1 (6 bases). CDR1 and CDR2 from the germline V gene are SGHTA and FQGNSA. This CDR3 comprises 17 residues. The V and J ends lost 2 bases and 4 bases respectively, with 15 bases between them. The CDR3 protein is CASSLNPQGLGANVLTF. The CDR3 nucleotides are TGTGCCAGCAGCTTAAATCCCCAGGGGCTGGGGGCCAACGTCCTGACTTTC. The full variable domain, with the rest looked up from reference TRBV7-2 and TRBJ2-6, is GAGVSQSPSNKVTEKGKDVELRCDPISGHTALYWYRQSLGQGLEFLIYFQGNSAPDKSGLPSDRFSAERTGGSVSTLTIQRTQQEDSAVYLCASSLNPQGLGANVLTFGAGSRLTVL.

This rearrangement joins TRBV5-4 to TRBJ2-1; D possibly uses TRBD1 or TRBD2 (5 bases each). The V end lost 1 base, the J end lost 2 bases, and 7 bases lay between the germline ends. The CDR3 is 14 amino acids. From germline, CDR1 is SGHNT and CDR2 YYREEE (reference sequence). The CDR3 bases are TGTGCCAGCAGCTTGACGGGGCCCTACAATGAGCAGTTCTTC. Its protein is CASSLTGPYNEQFF.

This chain joins TRBV9 and TRBJ1-3; no clear D. V lost 0 bases and J lost 0, with 10 bases in between. The V gene's germline CDR1 is SGDLS and CDR2 YYNGEE. The CDR3 is 16 amino acids. CDR3 residues: CASSVGPDYSGNTIYF. CDR3 coding DNA: TGTGCCAGCAGCGTAGGCCCCGACTACTCTGGAAACACCATATATTTT.

This chain links TRBV27 with TRBJ2-7; no clear D. Per the germline V gene, CDR1 is MNHEY and CDR2 is SMNVEV (reference sequence). V gave up 3 bases and J gave up 3 bases, with 9 bases separating them. This CDR3 is built from 13 residues. As DNA, the CDR3 is TGTGCCAGCAGTTTTGGGGTAATCTACGAGCAGTACTTC. Protein sequence: CASSFGVIYEQYF.

CDR3 region: CASSQGYEQYF. The CDR3 DNA follows: TGTGCCAGCAGCCAAGGCTACGAGCAGTACTTC. This chain uses TRBV14 with TRBJ2-7; no firm D call. The germline gives CDR1 SGHDN, CDR2 FVKESK. Trimming cost V 1 base and J 3 bases, with 1 base left between them. This CDR3 comprises 11 residues.

The chain is built from TRBV9 and TRBJ2-7, with 13 nucleotides matching TRBD2. With 4 bases clipped from V and 5 bases from J, the junction kept 6 bases outside the gene matches. This CDR3 has 15 amino acids. CDR1 is SGDLS and CDR2 is YYNGEE in the germline V gene. The CDR3 DNA is TGTGCCAGCAGCCCACTAGCGGGAGGGGACCACGAGCAGTACTTC. Translation gives CASSPLAGGDHEQYF.

V usage is TRBV7-9 and J usage is TRBJ2-7, with 8 bases aligning to TRBD1. This CDR3 region has 15 residues. Trimming removed 6 bases from V and 2 bases from J; junction bases left unmatched: 9. From germline, CDR1 is SEHNR and CDR2 FQNEAQ (reference sequence). Here the CDR3 reads CASSWTGKLPYEQYF. The CDR3 region has the DNA TGTGCCAGCAGTTGGACAGGGAAGTTGCCCTACGAGCAGTACTTC.

V usage is TRBV15 and J usage is TRBJ1-5; no reliable D call. Germline loops: CDR1 LNHNV, CDR2 YYDKDF (reference sequence). V was clipped by 2 bases and J by 0 bases, with 2 bases between them. The CDR3 loop spans 13 amino acids. CDR3 bases: TGTGCCACCAGCAGATATAGCAATCAGCCCCAGCATTTT. Protein: CATSRYSNQPQHF.

This sequence joins TRBV19 and TRBJ1-5; D uncertain. V lost 9 bases and J lost 0, with 9 bases in between. Germline V gives CDR1 LNHDA, CDR2 SQIVND (reference sequence). This CDR3 is 13 amino acids long. The CDR3 protein is CASNHYSNQPQHF. In DNA form, the CDR3 reads TGTGCCAGCAATCATTATAGCAATCAGCCCCAGCATTTT.

The chain recombines TRBV7-2 with TRBJ2-3, with D maybe TRBD1 (6 bases). There are 15 residues in the CDR3. CDR1 SGHTA and CDR2 FQGNSA come from the germline V gene. The V end lost 7 bases, the J end lost 2 bases, and 16 bases lay between the germline ends. DNA of the CDR3: TGTGCCAGCACCGTGACAGGCTCCTTCACAGATACGCAGTATTTT. This sequence encodes CASTVTGSFTDTQYF.

This chain uses TRBV4-1 with TRBJ1-1; possible D gene TRBD1, 6 bases. The CDR3 contains 13 residues. Trimming removed 4 bases from V and 11 bases from J, with 17 bases in between. Germline CDR1 is MGHRA and CDR2 is YSYEKL. The CDR3 region is CASSRPGQNGAFF. In DNA, the CDR3 is TGCGCCAGCAGCCGACCGGGACAAAATGGGGCTTTCTTT.

J is TRBJ2-5 and V is TRBV5-1; D remains ambiguous. The germline V gene encodes CDR1 SGHRS and CDR2 YFSETQ. V was cut by 6 bases and J by 5 bases, with 11 bases left in between. The CDR3 loop spans 12 amino acids. For the CDR3, the DNA is TGCGCCAGCAATGGTAACGGGGAGACCCAGTACTTC. It is translated as CASNGNGETQYF.

This clone was seen once. The CDR3 DNA sequence: TGTGCCAGCAGCCCCTCTTTCGCCGGGGGGGCGGAGCAGTTCTTC. This encodes CASSPSFAGGAEQFF. The V and J genes are TRBV7-9 and TRBJ2-1; 8 bases are a match to TRBD2. The V and J ends lost 5 bases and 10 bases, in that order; junction bases with no gene match: 13. Germline V gives CDR1 SEHNR, CDR2 FQNEAQ (reference sequence). This CDR3 is built from 15 residues.

The rearrangement joins TRBV5-5 to TRBJ2-7, with D unresolved. V lost 5 bases and J lost 6, with 15 bases in between. The CDR3 is made up of 13 amino acids. Germline lookup yields CDR1 SGHKS and CDR2 YYEKEE (reference sequence). The CDR3 DNA reads TGTGCCAGCAGTCCCCTAGAGTGGGGCGAGCAGTACTTC. Amino acid sequence: CASSPLEWGEQYF.

CDR3 sequence reads: CATRWGTSYNEQFF. The CDR3 DNA follows: TGTGCCACCAGATGGGGGACATCCTACAATGAGCAGTTCTTC. This chain connects TRBV15 to TRBJ2-1; D perhaps matches TRBD1 (6 bases). Deletions cut 6 bases from V and 1 base from J, with 10 bases between. Germline lookup yields CDR1 LNHNV and CDR2 YYDKDF (reference sequence). This CDR3 has 14 residues.

The rearrangement uses TRBV10-1 and TRBJ2-1; the match to TRBD2 covers 8 bases. The V segment lost 5 bases and the J segment 0 bases; nucleotides outside the gene matches: 6. Germline V gene data show CDR1 as WNHNN and CDR2 as SYGVQD (reference sequence). CDR3 length: 16 residues. DNA for the CDR3: TGCGCCAGCAGTAGTAAGCGGGGGAGCTCCTACAATGAGCAGTTCTTC. Protein product: CASSSKRGSSYNEQFF.

The chain has TRBV30 and TRBJ2-7; D perhaps matches TRBD2 (6 bases). The germline CDR1 and CDR2 sequences are GTSNPN and SVGIG (reference sequence). V gave up 5 bases and J gave up 6 bases, with 20 bases separating them. The CDR3 consists of 14 residues. Here the CDR3 reads CAWGRLATPGEQYF. The DNA for the CDR3 is TGTGCCTGGGGGCGCCTAGCGACTCCGGGCGAGCAGTACTTC.

A few counts support this clone. The J gene is TRBJ2-3, the V gene TRBV7-3; D remains unclear. The CDR3 runs to 13 residues. V was shortened by 2 bases and J by 3 bases, with 6 bases between the two germline ends. Germline CDR1 SGHTA, CDR2 FQGTGA. The CDR3 DNA reads TGTGCCAGCAGCTTACTAGGGACAGATACGCAGTATTTT. Translating gives CASSLLGTDTQYF.

The chain joins TRBV13 to TRBJ1-1; 9 nucleotides line up with TRBD1. With V trimmed by 5 bases and J by 2 bases, 3 bases remained unmatched. Germline-derived CDR1 and CDR2 are PRHDT and FYEKMQ (reference sequence). The CDR3 consists of 14 residues. The CDR3 protein is CASSMDRGNTEAFF. CDR3 coding DNA: TGTGCCAGCAGCATGGACAGGGGCAACACTGAAGCTTTCTTT.